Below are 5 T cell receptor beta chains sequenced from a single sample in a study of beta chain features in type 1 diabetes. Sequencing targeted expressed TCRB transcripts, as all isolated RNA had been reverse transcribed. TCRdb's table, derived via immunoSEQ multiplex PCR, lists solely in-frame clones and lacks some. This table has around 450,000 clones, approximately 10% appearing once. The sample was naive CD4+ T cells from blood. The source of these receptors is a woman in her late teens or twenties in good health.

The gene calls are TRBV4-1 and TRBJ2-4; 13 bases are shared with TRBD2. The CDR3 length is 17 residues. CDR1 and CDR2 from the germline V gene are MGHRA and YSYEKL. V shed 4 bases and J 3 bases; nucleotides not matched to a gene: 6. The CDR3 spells CASSLHGLAGDKNIQYF. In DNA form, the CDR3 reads TGCGCCAGCAGCCTCCATGGACTAGCGGGGGACAAAAACATTCAGTACTTC.

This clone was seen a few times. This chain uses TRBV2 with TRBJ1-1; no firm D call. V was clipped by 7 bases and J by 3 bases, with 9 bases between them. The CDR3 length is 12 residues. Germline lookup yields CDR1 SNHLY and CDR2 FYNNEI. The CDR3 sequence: CASNTGYTEAFF. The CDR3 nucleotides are TGTGCCAGCAATACCGGTTACACTGAAGCTTTCTTT.

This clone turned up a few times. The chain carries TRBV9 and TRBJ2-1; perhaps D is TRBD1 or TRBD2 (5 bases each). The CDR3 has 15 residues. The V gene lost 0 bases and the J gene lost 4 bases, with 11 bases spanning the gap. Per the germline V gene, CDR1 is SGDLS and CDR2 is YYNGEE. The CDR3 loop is CASSVASRVYNEQFF. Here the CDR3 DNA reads TGTGCCAGCAGCGTAGCTAGCAGGGTATACAATGAGCAGTTCTTC.

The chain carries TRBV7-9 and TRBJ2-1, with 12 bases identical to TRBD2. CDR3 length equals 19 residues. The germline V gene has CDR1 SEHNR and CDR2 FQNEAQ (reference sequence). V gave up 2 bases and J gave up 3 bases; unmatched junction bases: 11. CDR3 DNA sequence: TGTGCCAGCAGCTTAACCCAGCTGACTAGCGGGAGAATCTACAATGAGCAGTTCTTC. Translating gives CASSLTQLTSGRIYNEQFF. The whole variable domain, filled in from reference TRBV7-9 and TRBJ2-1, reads DTGVSQNPRHKITKRGQNVTFRCDPISEHNRLYWYRQTLGQGPEFLTYFQNEAQLEKSRLLSDRFSAERPKGSFSTLEIQRTEQGDSAMYLCASSLTQLTSGRIYNEQFFGPGTRLTVL.

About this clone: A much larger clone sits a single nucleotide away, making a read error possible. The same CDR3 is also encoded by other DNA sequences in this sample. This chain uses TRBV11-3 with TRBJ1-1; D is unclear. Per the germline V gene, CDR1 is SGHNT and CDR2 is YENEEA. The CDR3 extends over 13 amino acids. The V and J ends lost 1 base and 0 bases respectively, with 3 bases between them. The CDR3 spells CASSLGVNTEAFF. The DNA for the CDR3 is TGTGCCAGCAGCTTAGGTGTGAACACTGAAGCTTTCTTT.